Included here is one T cell receptor (beta chain) sequence, with context. The antigen remains unidentified. The data belong to a study of CD8 T cells in Susac syndrome. V lost 6 bases, J lost 4 bases, and 8 bases stayed unmatched. CDR3 length: 16 amino acids. Germline V CDR1 and CDR2: SGHTA, FQGNSA. The study, taken as a whole, reports: As acknowledged by the study, its TCR sequencing and HLA analysis included a relatively small number of individuals.

The sequenced target, TCR beta, came from blood CD8+ and CD4+ T cells. The multiple sclerosis controls were treatment-naive patients, and their relapsing-remitting disease was stable or active. TEMRA cells underwent FACS enrichment and CD8+ and CD4+ T cells underwent negative isolation. Reverse transcription of 0.5 to 1 ug RNA was performed with random hexamers. TCRdb redid the calling of the immunoSEQ multiplex PCR reads with MiXCR, one entry per CDR3 protein. This sample has a few hundred thousand distinct CDR3 sequences, with roughly nine tenths found just once. What was sequenced was CD8+ T cells from PBMCs. The TCR sequence derives from a human donor with multiple sclerosis. This chain joins TRBV7-2 and TRBJ2-3; 12 bases are shared with TRBD2. DNA of the CDR3: TGTGCCAGCAGAGTGACTAGCGGGAGACGTTCAGATACGCAGTATTTT. Residues: CASRVTSGRRSDTQYF.